Shown below are 5 T cell receptor beta chains from a single sample sequenced in a study of T-cell memory formation after mild COVID-19. TCRdb re-derived calls from the 5' RACE reads in MiXCR, one entry per CDR3 protein. The data show more than 110,000 distinct CDR3 sequences, with 25% seen just once and around a quarter held by the top ten. The sequenced sample was PBMCs or a T cell subset sorted from them (not recorded which). These receptors were collected from an adult woman who had mild COVID-19 (a few samples of this study predate the infection). Cell type and time point are not known.

The rearrangement joins TRBV4-1 to TRBJ2-7, with D unclear. V dropped 4 bases and J dropped 3 bases, with 13 bases sitting between them. The germline V gene encodes CDR1 MGHRA and CDR2 YSYEKL. The CDR3 spans 14 residues. The CDR3 reads CASSPSRAVYEQYF. The CDR3 DNA is TGCGCCAGCAGCCCCAGCCGAGCAGTCTACGAGCAGTACTTC.

The DNA of the CDR3 is TGTGCCAGCAGCCCCAGACAGGGTAGCACAGATACGCAGTATTTT. Its protein is CASSPRQGSTDTQYF. The chain combines TRBV27 with TRBJ2-3, with 7 nucleotides matching TRBD1. J lost 0 bases, V lost 6 bases, and 6 bases had no gene match. Looked up from germline, CDR1 is MNHEY and CDR2 is SMNVEV (reference sequence). The CDR3 has 15 amino acids.

The chain joins TRBV7-2 to TRBJ2-3, with no clear D. V was shortened by 0 bases and J by 0 bases, with 7 bases between the two germline ends. The CDR3 runs to 15 residues. Germline V gene sequence: CDR1 SGHTA, CDR2 FQGNSA. DNA of the CDR3: TGTGCCAGCAGCTTAGCGCGTTCGAGCACAGATACGCAGTATTTT. This gives the protein CASSLARSSTDTQYF.

This clonotype was found a few times. Written as DNA, the CDR3 is TGCAGTGCTAGAGGCTTTGAGGGTGGAGGGGCAATAAGAAGGAACACTGAAGCTTTCTTT. Protein sequence: CSARGFEGGGAIRRNTEAFF. This sequence joins TRBV20-1 and TRBJ1-1, with D perhaps matching TRBD1 (5 bases). CDR3 length equals 20 residues. Looked up from germline, CDR1 is DFQATT and CDR2 is SNEGSKA (reference sequence). The ends were cut back, 1 base at V and 1 base at J, with 28 bases in the middle.

This clonotype was seen a few times. This chain connects TRBV15 to TRBJ2-7; D tentatively fits TRBD1 or TRBD2 (5 bases each). Trimming left V 5 bases short and J 2 bases short, with 10 bases between. Germline-derived CDR1 and CDR2 are LNHNV and YYDKDF (reference sequence). This CDR3 is 13 amino acids long. The chain's CDR3 is CATSWPGPYEQYF. CDR3 bases: TGTGCCACCAGCTGGCCGGGGCCCTACGAGCAGTACTTC. Full variable domain (rest looked up from reference TRBV15 and TRBJ2-7): DAMVIQNPRYQVTQFGKPVTLSCSQTLNHNVMYWYQQKSSQAPKLLFHYYDKDFNNEADTPDNFQSRRPNTSFCFLDIRSPGLGDTAMYLCATSWPGPYEQYFGPGTRLTVT.